This is a list of T cell receptor beta chains from one sample in a study of memory CD4+ T cells and cytomegalovirus serostatus. Generated by immunoSEQ multiplex PCR, the TCRdb table keeps only in-frame clones and is missing some. In the table there are under 55,000 clones, 70% to 80% of which are singletons. The sequenced sample consisted of memory CD4+ T cells from blood. Receptors were obtained from an adult in good health and CMV-seronegative. The CDR3 runs from the conserved cysteine through the conserved F or W. A D gene is named only where the DNA matches it firmly. Clone size is given for some rows only: seen once, a few or many times, or a class if the clone is expanded.

v_call: TRBV7-2; clone_size: NA; j_call: TRBJ2-2; d_call: TRBD2; cdr3_aa: CASTKNSGRTGELFF; cdr3_nt: TGTGCCAGCACCAAAAATAGCGGGAGGACCGGGGAGCTGTTTTTT
v_call: TRBV30; clone_size: NA; j_call: TRBJ2-7; d_call: NA; cdr3_aa: CAWSDRVEQYF; cdr3_nt: TGTGCCTGGAGTGACAGGGTCGAGCAGTACTTC
v_call: TRBV11-2; clone_size: NA; j_call: TRBJ2-1; d_call: TRBD2; cdr3_aa: CASWGGSREQFF; cdr3_nt: TGTGCCAGCTGGGGGGGATCGCGTGAGCAGTTCTTC
v_call: TRBV6-4; clone_size: NA; j_call: TRBJ2-7; d_call: NA; cdr3_aa: CATSGRTSYEQYF; cdr3_nt: TGTGCCACCTCGGGGCGGACCTCCTACGAGCAGTACTTC
v_call: TRBV2; clone_size: NA; j_call: TRBJ2-2; d_call: NA; cdr3_aa: CASSEGSTGELFF; cdr3_nt: TGTGCCAGCAGTGAAGGCAGCACCGGGGAGCTGTTTTTT
v_call: TRBV6-5; clone_size: NA; j_call: TRBJ1-4; d_call: TRBD1; cdr3_aa: CASSYSRGRNEKLFF; cdr3_nt: TGTGCCAGCAGTTACTCCAGGGGGCGAAATGAAAAACTGTTTTTT
v_call: TRBV10-2; clone_size: NA; j_call: TRBJ2-2; d_call: NA; cdr3_aa: CASRSASGELFF; cdr3_nt: TGCGCCAGCAGATCGGCAAGCGGGGAGCTGTTTTTT
v_call: TRBV10-3; clone_size: NA; j_call: TRBJ2-1; d_call: TRBD2; cdr3_aa: CAICRLAEIYNEQFF; cdr3_nt: TGTGCCATCTGCCGCCTAGCGGAAATCTACAATGAGCAGTTCTTC
v_call: TRBV19; clone_size: NA; j_call: TRBJ1-5; d_call: NA; cdr3_aa: CASNLGGLRGDTNQPQHF; cdr3_nt: TGTGCCAGTAACCTTGGGGGCTTAAGGGGAGATACCAATCAGCCCCAGCATTTT
v_call: TRBV5-1; clone_size: NA; j_call: TRBJ1-2; d_call: NA; cdr3_aa: CASSFGGFRDGYTF; cdr3_nt: TGCGCCAGCAGCTTTGGCGGTTTCAGGGATGGCTACACCTTC
v_call: TRBV7-8; clone_size: NA; j_call: TRBJ1-1; d_call: NA; cdr3_aa: CASSLTGQGEAFF; cdr3_nt: TGTGCCAGCAGCTTAACGGGGCAGGGGGAAGCTTTCTTT
v_call: TRBV28; clone_size: NA; j_call: TRBJ1-4; d_call: NA; cdr3_aa: CASTSRGHWSEKLFF; cdr3_nt: TGTGCCAGCACCTCCCGGGGGCATTGGAGTGAAAAACTGTTTTTT
v_call: TRBV5-4; clone_size: NA; j_call: TRBJ1-1; d_call: TRBD1; cdr3_aa: CASSLLGQGSSAEAFF; cdr3_nt: TGTGCCAGCAGCTTGCTCGGACAGGGCTCGTCGGCTGAAGCTTTCTTT
v_call: TRBV5-4; clone_size: few; j_call: TRBJ2-3; d_call: TRBD2; cdr3_aa: CASMGGVSSSTDTQYF; cdr3_nt: TGTGCCAGCATGGGGGGGGTCAGCTCTAGCACAGATACGCAGTATTTT
v_call: TRBV7-6; clone_size: NA; j_call: TRBJ2-2; d_call: TRBD1; cdr3_aa: CASSPGQGRYTGELFF; cdr3_nt: TGTGCCAGCAGCCCTGGACAGGGGCGATACACCGGGGAGCTGTTTTTT
v_call: TRBV28; clone_size: NA; j_call: TRBJ2-4; d_call: NA; cdr3_aa: CASSKAAENIQYF; cdr3_nt: TGTGCCAGCAGCAAGGCGGCTGAAAACATTCAGTACTTC
v_call: TRBV6-6; clone_size: few; j_call: TRBJ1-2; d_call: NA; cdr3_aa: CASRTVGGQDYGYTF; cdr3_nt: TGTGCCAGCAGAACGGTCGGGGGGCAGGACTATGGCTACACCTTC
v_call: TRBV11-2; clone_size: once; j_call: TRBJ2-7; d_call: TRBD1; cdr3_aa: CASSLGTGGAKQYF; cdr3_nt: TGTGCCAGCAGCTTAGGGACAGGGGGCGCAAAGCAGTACTTC
v_call: TRBV7-9; clone_size: NA; j_call: TRBJ1-1; d_call: NA; cdr3_aa: CASSPFLGGPDTEAFF; cdr3_nt: TGTGCCAGCAGCCCTTTTTTGGGGGGCCCGGACACTGAAGCTTTCTTT
v_call: TRBV7-9; clone_size: NA; j_call: TRBJ1-5; d_call: NA; cdr3_aa: CASSLGEDQPQHF; cdr3_nt: TGTGCCAGCAGCTTAGGAGAGGATCAGCCCCAGCATTTT
v_call: TRBV7-8; clone_size: NA; j_call: TRBJ2-5; d_call: NA; cdr3_aa: CASSLSEVSETQYF; cdr3_nt: TGTGCCAGCAGCTTGTCAGAAGTATCAGAGACCCAGTACTTC
v_call: TRBV18; clone_size: NA; j_call: TRBJ2-1; d_call: NA; cdr3_aa: CASSPPGKGPGTEQFF; cdr3_nt: TGTGCCAGCTCACCACCAGGAAAAGGACCGGGCACTGAGCAGTTCTTC